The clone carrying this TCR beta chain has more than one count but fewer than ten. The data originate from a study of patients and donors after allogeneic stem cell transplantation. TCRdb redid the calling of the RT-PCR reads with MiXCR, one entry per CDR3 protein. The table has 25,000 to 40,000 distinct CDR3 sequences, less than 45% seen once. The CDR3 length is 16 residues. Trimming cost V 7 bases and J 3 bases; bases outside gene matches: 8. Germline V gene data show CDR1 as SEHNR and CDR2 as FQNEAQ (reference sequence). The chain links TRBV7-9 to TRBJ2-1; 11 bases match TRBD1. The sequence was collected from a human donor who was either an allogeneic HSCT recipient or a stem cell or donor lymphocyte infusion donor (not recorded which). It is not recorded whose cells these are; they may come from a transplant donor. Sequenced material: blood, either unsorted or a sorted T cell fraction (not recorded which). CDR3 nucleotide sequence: TGTGCCAGCAAGGACAGGGGGCCCTCTCGCTACAATGAGCAGTTCTTC. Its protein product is CASKDRGPSRYNEQFF.